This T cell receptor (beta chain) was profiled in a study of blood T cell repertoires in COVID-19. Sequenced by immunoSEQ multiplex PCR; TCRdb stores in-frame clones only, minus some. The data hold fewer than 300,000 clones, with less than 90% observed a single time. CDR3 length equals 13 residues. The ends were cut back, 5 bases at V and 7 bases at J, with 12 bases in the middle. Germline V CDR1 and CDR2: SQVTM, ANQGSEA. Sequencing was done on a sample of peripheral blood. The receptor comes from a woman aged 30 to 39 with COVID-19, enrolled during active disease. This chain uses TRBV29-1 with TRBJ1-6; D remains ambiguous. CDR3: CSVTYRPNSPLHF. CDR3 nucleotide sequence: TGCAGCGTTACTTACAGACCGAATTCACCCCTCCACTTT. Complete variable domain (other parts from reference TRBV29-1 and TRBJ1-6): SAVISQKPSRDICQRGTSLTIQCQVDSQVTMMFWYRQQPGQSLTLIATANQGSEATYESGFVIDKFPISRPNLTFSTLTVSNMSPEDSSIYLCSVTYRPNSPLHFGNGTRLTVT.